The 21 T cell receptor beta chains reported below all come from one sample, sequenced in a study of blood T cell repertoires in COVID-19. The repertoire was sequenced with immunoSEQ multiplex PCR; TCRdb's copy has only in-frame clones and lacks some. The data contain about 200,000 clones, 80% to 90% of them singletons. The source material was PBMCs or T cells enriched from blood (not recorded which). The receptors derive from a woman between 18 and 29 years old who had recovered from COVID-19.

V usage is TRBV28 and J usage is TRBJ2-7, with 8 positions matching TRBD1. The CDR3 extends over 15 amino acids. Per germline, CDR1 MDHEN and CDR2 SYDVKM. V shed 4 bases and J 1 base; nucleotides not matched to a gene: 6. The CDR3: CASSSTGTGSYEQYF. CDR3 coding DNA: TGTGCCAGCAGTTCCACCGGGACAGGATCCTACGAGCAGTACTTC.

The rearrangement joins TRBV7-2 to TRBJ1-3, with D unclear. Germline V CDR1 and CDR2: SGHTA, FQGNSA. The V end was cut by 1 base, the J end by 6 bases, with 13 bases between. CDR3 length: 15 residues. CDR3 nucleotide sequence: TGTGCCAGCAGCTTAGGTTGGGTTGGGCAAAACACCATATATTTT. Its protein is CASSLGWVGQNTIYF.

In this sample, this clone turned up many times. This chain joins TRBV10-3 and TRBJ2-7, with 9 bases aligning to TRBD1. J lost 2 bases, V lost 5 bases, and 4 bases had no gene match. Per germline, CDR1 ENHRY and CDR2 SYGVKD. The CDR3 is 14 residues long. The CDR3 sequence: CAISTGGQAYEQYF. CDR3 in DNA: TGTGCCATCAGTACAGGGGGCCAGGCCTACGAGCAGTACTTC.

V and J are TRBV10-3 and TRBJ2-1; 8 nucleotides line up with TRBD1. The J segment lost 8 bases and the V segment lost 4 bases, leaving 7 bases of the junction unmatched. The CDR3 totals 14 residues. Per germline, CDR1 ENHRY and CDR2 SYGVKD. CDR3 in amino acids: CAISVAQGAYEQFF. In DNA form, the CDR3 reads TGTGCCATCAGTGTCGCGCAGGGGGCGTATGAGCAGTTCTTC.

The chain has TRBV14 and TRBJ1-6; a weak D match, TRBD1 (5 bases). Germline V lookup: CDR1 SGHDN, CDR2 FVKESK. V was shortened by 3 bases and J by 6 bases, with 12 bases between the two germline ends. The CDR3 runs to 15 residues. This CDR3 reads CASSQLGAFNSPLHF. The CDR3 coding sequence is TGTGCCAGCAGCCAGTTAGGGGCCTTTAATTCACCCCTCCACTTT.

The J gene is TRBJ2-7, the V gene TRBV18, with 7 bases fitting TRBD1. Germline V gene sequence: CDR1 KGHSH, CDR2 LQKENI. Trimming at V came to 6 bases and at J to 4 bases, leaving 15 bases not matched to a gene. CDR3 length: 16 amino acids. CDR3 in DNA: TGTGCCAGCTCCCCTACAGGGGACCTTAACATATACGAGCAGTACTTC. It specifies CASSPTGDLNIYEQYF.

This clone was counted once. V usage is TRBV15 and J usage is TRBJ1-2; D perhaps matches TRBD1 (6 bases). Trimming took off 0 bases at V and 4 bases at J, with 15 bases between the two ends. Germline CDR1 LNHNV, CDR2 YYDKDF (reference sequence). The CDR3 contains 16 residues. The CDR3, as DNA: TGTGCCACCAGCAGAGATTACGGACAGTCCGGCTATGGCTACACCTTC. Translation gives CATSRDYGQSGYGYTF.

This chain uses TRBV7-3 with TRBJ1-2; tentative D call: TRBD1 (5 bases). Per germline, CDR1 SGHTA and CDR2 FQGTGA. The ends were cut back, 1 base at V and 8 bases at J, with 17 bases in the middle. The CDR3 totals 15 residues. CDR3 in DNA: TGTGCCAGCAGCTTAAGCGGGGATGGGGCAAGAGGCTACACCTTC. It is translated as CASSLSGDGARGYTF.

This chain links TRBV27 with TRBJ1-5, with a possible D match to TRBD1 (5 bases). The V end was cut by 1 base, the J end by 9 bases, with 16 bases between. The CDR3 covers 15 residues. Germline-derived CDR1 and CDR2 are MNHEY and SMNVEV (reference sequence). CDR3 amino acids: CASSLFASGDGPQHF. CDR3 coding DNA: TGTGCCAGCAGTTTATTCGCCTCGGGGGACGGGCCCCAGCATTTT.

The chain has TRBV7-9 and TRBJ1-2; D remains ambiguous. V was trimmed by 7 bases and J by 7 bases, leaving 13 bases between them. This CDR3 is built from 12 residues. Germline lookup yields CDR1 SEHNR and CDR2 FQNEAQ (reference sequence). CDR3 residues: CASTLGGLGYTF. DNA of the CDR3: TGTGCCAGCACCCTGGGAGGGCTTGGCTACACCTTC.

This clone appeared a single time. In DNA form, the CDR3 reads TGTGCCAGTAGTATAGGACACCCGAACACTGAAGCTTTCTTT. Encoded protein: CASSIGHPNTEAFF. The rearrangement links TRBV19 to TRBJ1-1; D gene ambiguous. The CDR3 is 14 amino acids. The germline V gene has CDR1 LNHDA and CDR2 SQIVND (reference sequence). V was pared by 1 base and J by 1 base, with 7 bases between.

This rearrangement joins TRBV11-1 to TRBJ2-7; no clear D gene. Looked up from germline, CDR1 is SGHAT and CDR2 is FQDESV (reference sequence). The CDR3 spans 15 residues. The V end was cut by 2 bases, the J end by 1 base, with 12 bases between. This CDR3 reads CASSLKSYGSYEQYF. In nucleotides, the CDR3 is TGTGCCAGCAGCTTAAAATCGTACGGGTCCTACGAGCAGTACTTC.

The chain carries TRBV9 and TRBJ2-1; D perhaps matches TRBD2 (6 bases). The CDR3 is made up of 13 amino acids. Germline-derived CDR1 and CDR2 are SGDLS and YYNGEE. The ends were cut back, 2 bases at V and 5 bases at J, with 8 bases in the middle. CDR3 sequence: CASSVGTHNEQFF. DNA for the CDR3: TGTGCCAGCAGCGTCGGGACTCACAATGAGCAGTTCTTC.

This chain joins TRBV15 and TRBJ2-7, with D possibly being TRBD2 (6 bases). The V gene's germline CDR1 is LNHNV and CDR2 YYDKDF (reference sequence). Trimming stripped 0 bases from V and 3 bases from J, with 9 bases between. CDR3 length: 14 residues. The CDR3 DNA is TGTGCCACCAGCAGAGATTTGGGGGGCTACGAGCAGTACTTC. It yields the protein CATSRDLGGYEQYF. The variable domain in full, with the rest retrieved from reference TRBV15 and TRBJ2-7, is DAMVIQNPRYQVTQFGKPVTLSCSQTLNHNVMYWYQQKSSQAPKLLFHYYDKDFNNEADTPDNFQSRRPNTSFCFLDIRSPGLGDTAMYLCATSRDLGGYEQYFGPGTRLTVT.

This rearrangement joins TRBV5-8 to TRBJ1-4, with unresolved D. Deletions cut 5 bases from V and 6 bases from J, with 11 bases between. This CDR3 has 13 amino acids. The V gene's germline CDR1 is SGHTS and CDR2 YDEGEE. The CDR3 is CASRGKRDEKLFF. The CDR3 DNA reads TGTGCCAGCAGAGGGAAGAGGGATGAAAAACTGTTTTTT.

This rearrangement joins TRBV2 to TRBJ1-5, with a weak D call TRBD1 (5 bases). V dropped 5 bases and J dropped 3 bases, with 11 bases sitting between them. The germline V gene has CDR1 SNHLY and CDR2 FYNNEI. CDR3 size: 14 residues. The CDR3 spells CASSQGRVNQPQHF. As DNA, the CDR3 is TGTGCCAGCAGTCAGGGTCGGGTCAATCAGCCCCAGCATTTT.

The chain combines TRBV9 with TRBJ2-3; D ambiguous. With 4 bases removed from V and 4 bases from J, the gap between germline ends came to 13 bases. The CDR3 loop spans 14 amino acids. Per germline, CDR1 SGDLS and CDR2 YYNGEE. CDR3 sequence (DNA): TGTGCCAGCAGCCCGACTGGAAACCCAGATACGCAGTATTTT. This sequence encodes CASSPTGNPDTQYF.

In this sample, this clone turned up a few times. The chain joins TRBV12-3 or TRBV12-4 to TRBJ2-7; no clear D. The V and J ends lost 6 bases and 2 bases respectively, with 8 bases between them. This CDR3 is built from 12 residues. The CDR3 DNA reads as TGTGCCAGCAGCCTTATAGCCTACGAGCAGTACTTC. This codes for CASSLIAYEQYF.

The J gene is TRBJ2-7, the V gene TRBV5-1; D might be TRBD1 (5 bases). The germline gives CDR1 SGHRS, CDR2 YFSETQ. V was pared by 0 bases and J by 3 bases, with 13 bases between. CDR3 size: 15 residues. The CDR3 nucleotides read TGCGCCAGCAGCTTGGTTTTTGGCAGGGACTACGAGCAGTACTTC. Its translation: CASSLVFGRDYEQYF. The full variable domain, completed using reference TRBV5-1 and TRBJ2-7, is KAGVTQTPRYLIKTRGQQVTLSCSPISGHRSVSWYQQTPGQGLQFLFEYFSETQRNKGNFPGRFSGRQFSNSRSEMNVSTLELGDSALYLCASSLVFGRDYEQYFGPGTRLTVT.

There are many counts of this clone. One end of the junction fails to match germline, which may point to a read error. The chain is built from TRBV19 and TRBJ2-7, with 7 bases that match TRBD1. Germline V lookup: CDR1 LNHDA, CDR2 SQIVND (reference sequence). This CDR3 contains 14 residues. The CDR3 sequence is CASSIGTASSEQYF. DNA for the CDR3: TGTGCCAGTAGTATCGGGACAGCGTCCTCCGAGCAGTACTTC.

The rearrangement links TRBV7-9 to TRBJ2-2; weak D call: TRBD1 (5 bases). Germline lookup yields CDR1 SEHNR and CDR2 FQNEAQ (reference sequence). V was pared by 5 bases and J by 2 bases, with 12 bases between. The CDR3 runs to 15 residues. As DNA, the CDR3 is TGTGCCAGCAGCCCTAGACAGCACAACACCGGGGAGCTGTTTTTT. It yields the protein CASSPRQHNTGELFF.